This T cell receptor beta chain came from a study of beta chain features in type 1 diabetes. cDNA synthesis used the whole RNA isolate, giving expressed TCRB sequences. Method: immunoSEQ multiplex PCR; TCRdb's copy keeps in-frame clones and lacks some. The repertoire holds 300,000 to 350,000 clones, with less than 9.5% as singletons. The V gene's germline CDR1 is MDHEN and CDR2 SYDVKM. The V gene end was trimmed by 6 bases and the J gene end by 8 bases; junction bases not matched to a gene: 11. This CDR3 is 15 amino acids long. This rearrangement joins TRBV28 to TRBJ2-4; 9 bases agree with TRBD1. The clonotype comes from a woman aged 18-35 years in good health. The sequencing input was central memory CD4+ T cells from blood. The CDR3 DNA reads as TGTGCCAGCAGCCCTACAGGGGGCCTAAGTTACATTCAGTACTTC. Protein sequence: CASSPTGGLSYIQYF.